One and the same sample provided the 31 T cell receptor beta chains below, sequenced in a study of blood T cell repertoires in COVID-19. This table comes from immunoSEQ multiplex PCR, and its TCRdb copy is limited to in-frame clones, with some not included. The data hold some 320,000 clones, with about 89% observed a single time. The sequenced sample was PBMCs or T cells enriched from blood (not recorded which). The receptors shown here come from a woman in her 30s who had recovered from COVID-19.

The V call is TRBV24-1, the J call TRBJ2-2; D uncertain. The CDR3 runs to 14 residues. Germline V gene lookup returns CDR1 KGHDR and CDR2 SFDVKD. Trimming removed 1 base from V and 5 bases from J, with 7 bases in between. As DNA, the CDR3 is TGTGCCACCAGTGATTTATCCAGAACCGGGGAGCTGTTTTTT. This gives the protein CATSDLSRTGELFF.

This sequence joins TRBV30 and TRBJ1-2, with D perhaps TRBD1 (6 bases). Trimming cost V 4 bases and J 11 bases, with 26 bases left between them. The CDR3 loop spans 15 amino acids. Germline lookup yields CDR1 GTSNPN and CDR2 SVGIG (reference sequence). CDR3 DNA sequence: TGTGCCTGGACTCCTCGGGGGGGCGATTGGAGTAGTTACACCTTC. It encodes CAWTPRGGDWSSYTF. The variable domain in full, completed from reference TRBV30 and TRBJ1-2, reads SQTIHQWPATLVQPVGSPLSLECTVEGTSNPNLYWYRQAAGRGLQLLFYSVGIGQISSEVPQNLSASRPQDRQFILSSKKLLLSDSGFYLCAWTPRGGDWSSYTFGSGTRLTVV.

The V gene is TRBV27, the J gene TRBJ1-3, with TRBD1 as a possible D gene (5 bases). The CDR3 is 13 amino acids. V was clipped by 4 bases and J by 3 bases, with 7 bases between them. Germline lookup yields CDR1 MNHEY and CDR2 SMNVEV (reference sequence). The CDR3 region has the DNA TGTGCCAGCAGTTGGGGACTTGGAAACACCATATATTTT. Translation: CASSWGLGNTIYF.

The genes are TRBV6-4 and TRBJ2-3; 10 bases fit TRBD2. Germline assignment: CDR1 MRHNA and CDR2 SNTAGT. V was clipped by 2 bases and J by 2 bases; unmatched bases: 7. There are 17 residues in the CDR3. CDR3 amino acids: CASSDLGLAGATDTQYF. DNA for the CDR3: TGTGCCAGCAGTGACCTGGGCCTAGCGGGGGCCACAGATACGCAGTATTTT.

The genes are TRBV4-1 and TRBJ1-2, with D maybe TRBD1 (6 bases). Germline CDR1 and CDR2: MGHRA and YSYEKL. The CDR3 sequence is 14 residues long. V lost 1 base to trimming and J lost 4 bases, with 10 bases between them. CDR3 in DNA: TGCGCCAGCAGCCAAGGGGACACCTCCTATGGCTACACCTTC. Its protein is CASSQGDTSYGYTF.

The chain uses TRBV2 and TRBJ1-2; D is unresolved. CDR1 is SNHLY and CDR2 is FYNNEI in the germline V gene. V was shortened by 7 bases and J by 2 bases, with 14 bases between the two germline ends. CDR3 length: 14 residues. This chain's CDR3 is CASTLMGRNYGYTF. The CDR3 DNA sequence: TGTGCCAGCACCCTGATGGGGAGGAACTATGGCTACACCTTC.

The V gene is TRBV18, the J gene TRBJ1-1; D is perhaps TRBD1 (6 bases). CDR1 KGHSH and CDR2 LQKENI come from the germline V gene. The CDR3 totals 15 residues. Trimming took 1 base from V and 1 from J, leaving 10 bases between them. The CDR3 bases are TGTGCCAGCTCACCACTTGCAGGGGCGAACACTGAAGCTTTCTTT. This encodes CASSPLAGANTEAFF.

This clone was seen only once. V gene TRBV7-2 combines with J gene TRBJ2-7; D is perhaps TRBD1 (6 bases). Germline loops: CDR1 SGHTA, CDR2 FQGNSA. CDR3 length: 15 amino acids. V was cut by 2 bases and J by 0 bases, with 11 bases left in between. The CDR3 sequence is CASSLQGLSSYEQYF. The CDR3 DNA sequence: TGTGCCAGCAGCTTACAGGGGTTAAGCTCCTACGAGCAGTACTTC.

The chain carries TRBV27 and TRBJ2-2, with 9 bases fitting TRBD1. The V segment lost 5 bases and the J segment 6 bases; nucleotides outside the gene matches: 4. Per the germline V gene, CDR1 is MNHEY and CDR2 is SMNVEV (reference sequence). The CDR3 runs to 14 residues. CDR3 in DNA: TGTGCCAGCAGTCGACAGGGGGGATCCGGGGAGCTGTTTTTT. This encodes CASSRQGGSGELFF.

V is TRBV18 and J is TRBJ1-5; TRBD1 matches at 8 bases. This CDR3 comprises 14 residues. V lost 2 bases, J lost 6 bases, and 3 bases stayed unmatched. Germline V gene lookup returns CDR1 KGHSH and CDR2 LQKENI. CDR3 sequence: CASSPGQGRQPQHF. DNA of the CDR3: TGTGCCAGCTCACCAGGACAGGGTCGTCAGCCCCAGCATTTT.

This clone was recorded once. The gene calls are TRBV28 and TRBJ1-4, with TRBD1 as a possible D gene (6 bases). Germline values: CDR1 MDHEN, CDR2 SYDVKM. V was trimmed by 6 bases and J by 4 bases, leaving 12 bases between them. The CDR3 totals 14 residues. For the CDR3, the DNA is TGTGCCAGCAGCCAAGACAGGATTAATGAAAAACTGTTTTTT. Protein: CASSQDRINEKLFF.

The J gene is TRBJ2-1, the V gene TRBV7-2; tentative D call: TRBD2 (6 bases). The CDR3 runs 18 residues. V gave up 1 base and J gave up 7 bases, with 23 bases separating them. In germline, CDR1 is SGHTA, CDR2 FQGNSA. Here the CDR3 reads CASSLVRGTLMRRNEQFF. The CDR3 region has the DNA TGTGCCAGCAGCTTAGTACGTGGGACTCTCATGAGGCGGAATGAGCAGTTCTTC. Supplemented by reference TRBV7-2 and TRBJ2-1, the full variable domain reads GAGVSQSPSNKVTEKGKDVELRCDPISGHTALYWYRQSLGQGLEFLIYFQGNSAPDKSGLPSDRFSAERTGGSVSTLTIQRTQQEDSAVYLCASSLVRGTLMRRNEQFFGPGTRLTVL.

The rearrangement links TRBV6-5 to TRBJ1-5; 7 bases map to TRBD1. The CDR3 is 13 residues long. The V gene end was trimmed by 5 bases and the J gene end by 4 bases; junction bases not matched to a gene: 2. Germline assignment: CDR1 MNHEY and CDR2 SVGAGI. CDR3 residues: CASSPTGNQPQHF. The DNA for the CDR3 is TGTGCCAGCAGTCCGACAGGGAATCAGCCCCAGCATTTT.

There are many counts of this clone. The rearrangement links TRBV27 to TRBJ2-5, with D perhaps matching TRBD1 (6 bases). Germline values: CDR1 MNHEY, CDR2 SMNVEV (reference sequence). The CDR3 is 14 residues long. With 1 base removed from V and 3 bases from J, the gap between germline ends came to 9 bases. The CDR3 nucleotides are TGTGCCAGCAGTTTATGGGCAGGGGAAGAGACCCAGTACTTC. Protein: CASSLWAGEETQYF.

The rearrangement links TRBV7-3 to TRBJ2-3; 7 positions agree with TRBD1. Germline trimming cut 1 base from V and 0 bases from J; bases unmatched to any gene: 1. The CDR3 loop spans 15 amino acids. Germline values: CDR1 SGHTA, CDR2 FQGTGA. The CDR3 region has the DNA TGTGCCAGCAGCTTAATGGGACAGAGCACAGATACGCAGTATTTT. It translates to CASSLMGQSTDTQYF.

The chain combines TRBV5-3 with TRBJ2-7; 9 nucleotides agree with TRBD1. TRBV5-3 falls under the ORF class, with uncertain function. The CDR3 length is 16 residues. Trimming at V came to 2 bases and at J to 6 bases, leaving 12 bases not matched to a gene. The CDR3 here is CARSFGTGRWVCEQYF. CDR3 bases: TGTGCCAGAAGCTTCGGGACAGGGCGATGGGTCTGCGAGCAGTACTTC.

This chain links TRBV30 with TRBJ1-1; D remains unclear. The V and J ends lost 5 bases and 1 base respectively, with 11 bases between them. CDR1 GTSNPN and CDR2 SVGIG come from the germline V gene (reference sequence). The CDR3 runs 13 residues. CDR3 nucleotides: TGTGCCTGGGGCCACACAGCGAACACTGAAGCTTTCTTT. This codes for CAWGHTANTEAFF.

In its sample, this clone was seen a few times. The chain joins TRBV11-2 to TRBJ1-5; 9 nucleotides agree with TRBD1. CDR1 and CDR2 from the germline V gene are SGHAT and FQNNGV. V lost 3 bases to trimming and J lost 2 bases; unmatched junction nucleotides: 2. The CDR3 contains 15 residues. CDR3 protein: CASSFWTGGNQPQHF. In DNA form, the CDR3 reads TGTGCCAGCAGCTTTTGGACAGGGGGCAATCAGCCCCAGCATTTT.

The V gene is TRBV7-2, the J gene TRBJ2-3, with 12 bases identical to TRBD2. This CDR3 has 15 amino acids. CDR1 SGHTA and CDR2 FQGNSA come from the germline V gene. With V trimmed by 7 bases and J by 6 bases, 8 bases remained unmatched. Here the CDR3 reads CASTLLAGGRDTQYF. CDR3 coding DNA: TGTGCCAGCACCCTACTAGCGGGGGGCAGGGATACGCAGTATTTT.

The chain is built from TRBV28 and TRBJ2-2; D is uncertain. The germline V gene encodes CDR1 MDHEN and CDR2 SYDVKM. The CDR3 is 17 residues long. V lost 7 bases, J lost 6 bases, and 24 bases lay in between. The CDR3 bases are TGTGCCAGCAACAATAACCAACCATTCCGCGGCGCCGGGGAGCTGTTTTTT. It specifies CASNNNQPFRGAGELFF.

The rearrangement uses TRBV10-3 and TRBJ2-3; TRBD1 matches at 8 bases. V shed 10 bases and J 1 base; nucleotides not matched to a gene: 10. This CDR3 region has 15 residues. Germline V CDR1 and CDR2: ENHRY, SYGVKD. The CDR3 DNA follows: TGTGCCAGCGGACAGGGCGGTGCCGGCACAGATACGCAGTATTTT. Translating gives CASGQGGAGTDTQYF.

This chain joins TRBV23-1 and TRBJ2-7; the D is unclear. TRBV23-1 is recorded as an ORF, its role being uncertain. Trimming took 3 bases from V and 3 from J, leaving 6 bases between them. This CDR3 is built from 12 residues. The CDR3 bases are TGCGCCAGCAGTCATTCGCGCTACGAGCAGTACTTC. Its protein is CASSHSRYEQYF.

The rearrangement joins TRBV27 to TRBJ1-1; 11 positions agree with TRBD1. The CDR3 runs to 16 residues. J gave up 0 bases and V 6 bases, and 6 bases lay outside the gene matches. In germline, CDR1 is MNHEY, CDR2 SMNVEV (reference sequence). CDR3 nucleotides: TGTGCCAGCAGCTGGACAGGGGGCCTCATGAACACTGAAGCTTTCTTT. Its translation is CASSWTGGLMNTEAFF.

This chain links TRBV30 with TRBJ2-2; 8 bases line up with TRBD1. This CDR3 contains 14 residues. V lost 4 bases and J lost 1; bases outside the gene matches: 2. CDR1 is GTSNPN, CDR2 SVGIG, per germline (reference sequence). The chain's CDR3 is CAWTGTGNTGELFF. CDR3 nucleotides: TGTGCCTGGACCGGGACAGGGAACACCGGGGAGCTGTTTTTT.

The CDR3 DNA reads as TGTGCCAGCAGTTACACAGGGAGCCCCCCCCTCCACTTT. It yields the protein CASSYTGSPPLHF. V gene TRBV6-5 combines with J gene TRBJ1-6, with a tentative D call TRBD1 (6 bases). Trimming removed 2 bases at V and 13 bases at J, with 12 bases between. Germline CDR1 and CDR2: MNHEY and SVGAGI. The CDR3 is 13 amino acids.

The chain combines TRBV3-1 (or the pseudogene TRBV3-2) with TRBJ1-4; maybe TRBD1 (5 bases). The V gene lost 2 bases and the J gene lost 7 bases, with 11 bases spanning the gap. Germline CDR1 and CDR2: LGHDT and YNNKEL (reference sequence). The CDR3 is 14 amino acids. CDR3 in DNA: TGTGCCAGCAGCCAAAGGGGATCAGGTGAAAAACTGTTTTTT. Translation gives CASSQRGSGEKLFF.

This sequence joins TRBV3-1 (or the pseudogene TRBV3-2) and TRBJ2-7; D is possibly TRBD1 (6 bases). This CDR3 spans 15 amino acids. Germline CDR1 LGHDT, CDR2 YNNKEL (reference sequence). The V end was cut by 5 bases, the J end by 3 bases, with 17 bases between. DNA of the CDR3: TGTGCCAGCAGCTTAATCCCCGGGACACACTACGAGCAGTACTTC. Translation gives CASSLIPGTHYEQYF.

The chain carries TRBV5-1 and TRBJ1-2; no clear D gene. V was pared by 4 bases and J by 4 bases, with 14 bases between. The CDR3 has 14 amino acids. Germline assignment: CDR1 SGHRS and CDR2 YFSETQ. The CDR3 loop is CASSLGRGAYGYTF. The CDR3 DNA reads as TGCGCCAGCAGCCTGGGCCGGGGTGCCTATGGCTACACCTTC.

CDR3 amino acids: CASSQRDRVTEAFF. The CDR3 bases are TGTGCCAGCAGCCAACGGGACAGGGTCACTGAAGCTTTCTTT. The chain couples TRBV6-5 to TRBJ1-1, with TRBD1 matching 9 bases. V shed 6 bases, J shed 4 bases, and the junction held 6 bases outside the gene matches. Germline lookup yields CDR1 MNHEY and CDR2 SVGAGI. CDR3 length: 14 amino acids.

The CDR3 is CASSSRADSNQPQHF. CDR3 in DNA: TGTGCCAGCAGTTCCAGGGCCGATAGCAATCAGCCCCAGCATTTT. The chain uses TRBV27 and TRBJ1-5; TRBD1 might be the D (5 bases). This CDR3 is 15 amino acids long. The germline V gene has CDR1 MNHEY and CDR2 SMNVEV (reference sequence). V lost 4 bases to trimming and J lost 0 bases, with 10 bases between them.

The chain joins TRBV7-8 to TRBJ1-1; 9 bases fit TRBD1. Germline CDR1 is SGHVS and CDR2 is FQNEAQ. The CDR3 extends over 15 amino acids. V trimming: 3 bases; J trimming: 4 bases; junction bases outside the gene matches: 6. The CDR3 reads CASSLRDRAGTEAFF. CDR3 nucleotide sequence: TGTGCCAGCAGCTTGAGGGACAGGGCGGGCACTGAAGCTTTCTTT.